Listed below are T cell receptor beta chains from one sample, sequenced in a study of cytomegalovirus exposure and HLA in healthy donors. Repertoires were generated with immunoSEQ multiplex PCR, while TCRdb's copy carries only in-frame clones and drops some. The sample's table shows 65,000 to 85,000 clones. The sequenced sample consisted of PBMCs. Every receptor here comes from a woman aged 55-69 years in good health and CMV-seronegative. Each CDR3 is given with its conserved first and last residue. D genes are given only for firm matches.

CDR3 protein: CASSSGTSGRIAAGELFF
CDR3 DNA: TGTGCCAGCAGCTCGGGGACTAGCGGGAGAATAGCAGCCGGGGAGCTGTTTTTT
J gene: TRBJ2-2
V gene: TRBV5-4
D gene: TRBD2

CDR3 protein: CAISSGTPYEQYF
CDR3 DNA: TGTGCCATCAGTTCCGGTACCCCCTACGAGCAGTACTTC
J gene: TRBJ2-7
V gene: TRBV10-3
D gene: .

CDR3 protein: CASSLVNSPNYGYTF
CDR3 DNA: TGTGCCAGCAGCTTAGTAAACAGTCCAAACTATGGCTACACCTTC
J gene: TRBJ1-2
V gene: TRBV11-1
D gene: .

CDR3 protein: CAISRLADYNEQFF
CDR3 DNA: TGTGCCATCAGTCGACTAGCGGACTACAATGAGCAGTTCTTC
J gene: TRBJ2-1
V gene: TRBV10-3
D gene: TRBD2

CDR3 protein: CSVRGFAGTEAFF
CDR3 DNA: TGCAGCGTTCGGGGGTTCGCGGGCACTGAAGCTTTCTTT
J gene: TRBJ1-1
V gene: TRBV29-1
D gene: .

CDR3 protein: CASSQDFGGREKQFF
CDR3 DNA: TGTGCCAGCAGCCAAGATTTCGGGGGAAGGGAGAAGCAGTTCTTC
J gene: TRBJ2-1
V gene: TRBV14
D gene: .

CDR3 protein: CASSPSLAGVDGQYF
CDR3 DNA: TGTGCCAGCTCACCTTCCCTAGCGGGAGTTGACGGGCAGTACTTC
J gene: TRBJ2-7
V gene: TRBV18
D gene: TRBD2

CDR3 protein: CASRRQGWQPQHF
CDR3 DNA: TGTGCCAGTAGACGACAGGGATGGCAGCCCCAGCATTTT
J gene: TRBJ1-5
V gene: TRBV19
D gene: TRBD1

CDR3 protein: CAISARENEQFF
CDR3 DNA: TGTGCCATCAGCGCCAGGGAAAATGAGCAGTTCTTC
J gene: TRBJ2-1
V gene: TRBV10-3
D gene: .

CDR3 protein: CASSSGTSDTDTQYF
CDR3 DNA: TGTGCCAGCAGCTCCGGGACTAGTGATACCGATACGCAGTATTTT
J gene: TRBJ2-3
V gene: TRBV7-9
D gene: TRBD2

CDR3 protein: CASSPGAGGWEETQYF
CDR3 DNA: TGTGCCAGCAGCCCCGGCGCTGGCGGGTGGGAAGAGACCCAGTACTTC
J gene: TRBJ2-5
V gene: TRBV7-8
D gene: .

CDR3 protein: CASRAGRGKETQYF
CDR3 DNA: TGTGCCAGCCGTGCGGGACGAGGAAAGGAGACCCAGTACTTC
J gene: TRBJ2-5
V gene: TRBV18
D gene: .

CDR3 protein: CASSIWGDNQPQHF
CDR3 DNA: TGTGCCAGTAGTATTTGGGGGGACAATCAGCCCCAGCATTTT
J gene: TRBJ1-5
V gene: TRBV19
D gene: .

CDR3 protein: CASSLSGGTSGANVLTF
CDR3 DNA: TGCGCCAGCAGCTTGTCCGGCGGGACCTCTGGGGCCAACGTCCTGACTTTC
J gene: TRBJ2-6
V gene: TRBV5-1
D gene: .

CDR3 protein: CASSARGGGEGDTQYF
CDR3 DNA: TGTGCCAGCAGCGCCCGGGGAGGGGGAGAAGGAGATACGCAGTATTTT
J gene: TRBJ2-3
V gene: TRBV9
D gene: .

CDR3 protein: CATQRGNIYEQYF
CDR3 DNA: TGTGCCACCCAACGGGGGAACATTTACGAGCAGTACTTC
J gene: TRBJ2-7
V gene: TRBV28
D gene: .

CDR3 protein: CASSLPLGLAGGSYNEQFF
CDR3 DNA: TGTGCCAGCAGCTTACCCCTAGGACTAGCGGGAGGCTCCTACAATGAGCAGTTCTTC
J gene: TRBJ2-1
V gene: TRBV7-6
D gene: TRBD2

CDR3 protein: CASSGGSLGKNEQFF
CDR3 DNA: TGTGCCAGCAGTGGTGGGAGCTTAGGGAAGAATGAGCAGTTCTTC
J gene: TRBJ2-1
V gene: TRBV6-5
D gene: .

CDR3 protein: CAISAGSGSTDTQYF
CDR3 DNA: TGTGCCATCAGTGCTGGTAGCGGAAGCACAGATACGCAGTATTTT
J gene: TRBJ2-3
V gene: TRBV10-3
D gene: .

CDR3 protein: CASSFGQGVLNTIYF
CDR3 DNA: TGTGCCAGCAGCTTTGGACAGGGTGTATTAAACACCATATATTTT
J gene: TRBJ1-3
V gene: TRBV13
D gene: TRBD1

CDR3 protein: CACSPQGGALSPIYF
CDR3 DNA: TGTGCCTGCAGTCCTCAGGGAGGGGCCCTTAGTCCCATATATTTT
J gene: TRBJ1-3
V gene: TRBV6-6
D gene: .

CDR3 protein: CASSSGQASSYEQYF
CDR3 DNA: TGTGCCAGCAGCTCCGGACAGGCGAGCTCCTACGAGCAGTACTTC
J gene: TRBJ2-7
V gene: TRBV9
D gene: TRBD1

CDR3 protein: CASSVAVNNEQFF
CDR3 DNA: TGTGCCAGCAGCGTAGCGGTGAACAATGAGCAGTTCTTC
J gene: TRBJ2-1
V gene: TRBV9
D gene: .

CDR3 protein: CASSQRDSTGELFF
CDR3 DNA: TGTGCCAGCAGCCAACGGGACTCCACCGGGGAGCTGTTTTTT
J gene: TRBJ2-2
V gene: TRBV5-4
D gene: .

CDR3 protein: CASSVSNQVVEQFF
CDR3 DNA: TGTGCCAGCAGTGTTTCAAATCAGGTAGTGGAGCAGTTCTTC
J gene: TRBJ2-1
V gene: TRBV2
D gene: .

CDR3 protein: CASSLEQGNYNEQFF
CDR3 DNA: TGCGCCAGCAGCTTGGAACAGGGGAACTACAATGAGCAGTTCTTC
J gene: TRBJ2-1
V gene: TRBV5-1
D gene: TRBD1

CDR3 protein: CASTEGAGANVLTF
CDR3 DNA: TGTGCCAGCACCGAGGGGGCTGGGGCCAACGTCCTGACTTTC
J gene: TRBJ2-6
V gene: TRBV28
D gene: .

CDR3 protein: CASNTGGVYEQYF
CDR3 DNA: TGTGCCAGCAATACAGGGGGCGTCTACGAGCAGTACTTC
J gene: TRBJ2-7
V gene: TRBV28
D gene: TRBD1

CDR3 protein: CASSVGTGSLRTYEQYF
CDR3 DNA: TGCGCCAGCAGCGTTGGGACAGGCTCCCTTCGAACCTACGAGCAGTACTTC
J gene: TRBJ2-7
V gene: TRBV5-1
D gene: TRBD1

CDR3 protein: CAWGGQTDYGYTF
CDR3 DNA: TGTGCCTGGGGGGGACAGACAGACTATGGCTACACCTTC
J gene: TRBJ1-2
V gene: TRBV30
D gene: TRBD1

CDR3 protein: CASSPPSAGGGEQYF
CDR3 DNA: TGTGCCAGCTCACCTCCATCTGCGGGAGGAGGCGAGCAGTACTTC
J gene: TRBJ2-7
V gene: TRBV18
D gene: TRBD2

CDR3 protein: CASSQDGGGGNTIYF
CDR3 DNA: TGTGCCAGCAGCCAAGATGGTGGGGGGGGGAACACCATATATTTT
J gene: TRBJ1-3
V gene: TRBV4-2
D gene: .

CDR3 protein: CASSMTGFSYEQYF
CDR3 DNA: TGTGCCAGTAGTATGACAGGTTTTTCCTACGAGCAGTACTTC
J gene: TRBJ2-7
V gene: TRBV19
D gene: .

CDR3 protein: CASSTDRMGTEAFF
CDR3 DNA: TGTGCCAGTAGTACCGACAGGATGGGTACTGAAGCTTTCTTT
J gene: TRBJ1-1
V gene: TRBV19
D gene: .

CDR3 protein: CASSLGGRAMGETQYF
CDR3 DNA: TGTGCCAGCTCCCTTGGCGGCAGGGCGATGGGAGAGACCCAGTACTTC
J gene: TRBJ2-5
V gene: TRBV5-6
D gene: .

CDR3 protein: CASSQDKGATYEQYF
CDR3 DNA: TGTGCCAGCAGCCAAGATAAGGGGGCGACCTACGAGCAGTACTTC
J gene: TRBJ2-7
V gene: TRBV4-2
D gene: TRBD1

CDR3 protein: CASSLSTGESYEQYF
CDR3 DNA: TGTGCCAGCTCATTGTCGACGGGAGAGAGCTACGAGCAGTACTTC
J gene: TRBJ2-7
V gene: TRBV18
D gene: .

CDR3 protein: CASSREGTGAYGPAFF
CDR3 DNA: TGTGCCAGTAGTCGAGAGGGGACAGGGGCGTACGGCCCGGCTTTCTTT
J gene: TRBJ1-1
V gene: TRBV19
D gene: TRBD1

CDR3 protein: CASSLSQVLAYEQYF
CDR3 DNA: TGTGCCAGCAGCTTATCACAGGTTTTAGCCTACGAGCAGTACTTC
J gene: TRBJ2-7
V gene: TRBV7-8
D gene: .

CDR3 protein: CASSPTGFNQPQHF
CDR3 DNA: TGTGCCAGCAGCCCCACAGGGTTTAATCAGCCCCAGCATTTT
J gene: TRBJ1-5
V gene: TRBV7-9
D gene: .

CDR3 protein: CASSLMRGLAGAYEQYF
CDR3 DNA: TGTGCCAGCAGCTTAATGAGGGGACTAGCGGGAGCCTACGAGCAGTACTTC
J gene: TRBJ2-7
V gene: TRBV13
D gene: TRBD2

CDR3 protein: CASSAEGLAGENEQFF
CDR3 DNA: TGCGCCAGCAGCGCGGAGGGACTAGCCGGTGAAAATGAGCAGTTCTTC
J gene: TRBJ2-1
V gene: TRBV5-1
D gene: TRBD2

CDR3 protein: CATGTGAYNEQFF
CDR3 DNA: TGTGCAACCGGGACAGGGGCCTACAATGAGCAGTTCTTC
J gene: TRBJ2-1
V gene: TRBV28
D gene: TRBD1

CDR3 protein: CASSTQGFEQFF
CDR3 DNA: TGTGCCAGTAGTACACAGGGATTTGAGCAGTTCTTC
J gene: TRBJ2-1
V gene: TRBV19
D gene: .

CDR3 protein: CAISESAGGWQGDTQYF
CDR3 DNA: TGTGCCATCAGTGAGTCAGCGGGAGGTTGGCAGGGGGATACGCAGTATTTT
J gene: TRBJ2-3
V gene: TRBV10-3
D gene: TRBD2

CDR3 protein: CASSLVSGTDTQYF
CDR3 DNA: TGCGCCAGCAGCTTGGTTTCCGGGACAGATACGCAGTATTTT
J gene: TRBJ2-3
V gene: TRBV5-1
D gene: .

CDR3 protein: CASSQSTGGNTEAFF
CDR3 DNA: TGTGCCAGCAGCCAAAGCACGGGGGGCAACACTGAAGCTTTCTTT
J gene: TRBJ1-1
V gene: TRBV9
D gene: .

CDR3 protein: CASRKGGEQYF
CDR3 DNA: TGTGCCAGTAGGAAAGGAGGTGAGCAGTACTTC
J gene: TRBJ2-7
V gene: TRBV19
D gene: .

CDR3 protein: CASSTGTGEQFF
CDR3 DNA: TGTGCCAGCAGCACCGGGACTGGTGAGCAGTTCTTC
J gene: TRBJ2-1
V gene: TRBV7-9
D gene: .

CDR3 protein: CASRWSNSGNTIYF
CDR3 DNA: TGTGCCAGCAGGTGGAGTAACTCTGGAAACACCATATATTTT
J gene: TRBJ1-3
V gene: TRBV28
D gene: .

CDR3 protein: CASNIPRVPETQYF
CDR3 DNA: TGCGCCAGCAATATACCGAGGGTGCCAGAGACCCAGTACTTC
J gene: TRBJ2-5
V gene: TRBV10-1
D gene: .

CDR3 protein: CASSGGLPADTQYF
CDR3 DNA: TGTGCCAGCAGTGGTGGACTCCCCGCAGATACGCAGTATTTT
J gene: TRBJ2-3
V gene: TRBV2
D gene: .

CDR3 protein: CASSQVAGAAFF
CDR3 DNA: TGCGCCAGCAGCCAAGTAGCGGGAGCGGCGTTCTTC
J gene: TRBJ2-1
V gene: TRBV4-1
D gene: TRBD2

CDR3 protein: CAISGGLNTGELFF
CDR3 DNA: TGTGCCATCAGTGGGGGGCTGAACACCGGGGAGCTGTTTTTT
J gene: TRBJ2-2
V gene: TRBV10-3
D gene: .

CDR3 protein: CASSVLSSGDGGTGELFF
CDR3 DNA: TGTGCCAGCAGCGTCCTATCTAGCGGAGACGGGGGAACCGGGGAGCTGTTTTTT
J gene: TRBJ2-2
V gene: TRBV9
D gene: TRBD2

CDR3 protein: CASRTGTSGYEQYF
CDR3 DNA: TGTGCCAGCAGGACCGGGACTAGCGGCTACGAGCAGTACTTC
J gene: TRBJ2-7
V gene: TRBV5-4
D gene: TRBD2

CDR3 protein: CASGSGISYNEQFF
CDR3 DNA: TGTGCCAGCGGGTCGGGGATCTCCTACAATGAGCAGTTCTTC
J gene: TRBJ2-1
V gene: TRBV6-4
D gene: .

CDR3 protein: CASSGSPAEQYF
CDR3 DNA: TGCGCCAGCAGTGGGAGTCCGGCCGAGCAGTACTTC
J gene: TRBJ2-7
V gene: TRBV10-1
D gene: .

CDR3 protein: CASSLPFRGTGELFF
CDR3 DNA: TGTGCCAGCAGCCTACCATTCAGGGGAACCGGGGAGCTGTTTTTT
J gene: TRBJ2-2
V gene: TRBV5-8
D gene: .

CDR3 protein: CASSLTDGAGQPQHF
CDR3 DNA: TGTGCCAGCTCACTAACTGACGGCGCGGGCCAGCCCCAGCATTTT
J gene: TRBJ1-5
V gene: TRBV18
D gene: .